This T cell receptor (beta chain) was recorded in a study of glioma-infiltrating T cells after dendritic cell vaccination. The PCR used 60 V beta and 13 J beta primers. Profiling relied on immunoSEQ multiplex PCR, and the TCRdb table lists in-frame clones only, not all of them. The repertoire includes 85,000 to 100,000 clones, roughly 85% of them detected once, and 7.5% to 8.5% sits in the top ten. A note on this clone: Its matching antigen is unknown.

The CDR3 length is 14 residues. V trimming: 4 bases; J trimming: 13 bases; junction bases outside the gene matches: 12. Germline assignment: CDR1 SGHTA and CDR2 FQGNSA. General study points: Complete blood and tumor specimen sets were limited to few patients.

Time point in this sample: after dendritic cell vaccination, including at tumor progression/relapse. The sequences come from blood, collected after dendritic cell vaccination. This sequence joins TRBV7-2 and TRBJ2-1; 8 bases fit TRBD1. This clonotype originated in a human donor with glioblastoma. For the CDR3, the DNA is TGTGCCAGCAGCTCCACAGACAGGGGTGGGGACCAGTTCTTC. This encodes CASSSTDRGGDQFF.